Below are 17 T cell receptor beta chains sequenced from a single sample in a study of control samples from healthy donors and cancer patients. Sequenced by immunoSEQ multiplex PCR; TCRdb stores in-frame clones only, minus some. The profile shows about 230,000 clones, around 80% of them singletons. The sample consisted of PBMCs. Receptors originate from an older woman with lung cancer.

CDR3 DNA: TGTGCCAGCAGCCTCTACAGGGAGAGCACCTTC. Its protein product is CASSLYRESTF. V is TRBV7-2 and J is TRBJ1-2; D perhaps matches TRBD1 (6 bases). V dropped 5 bases and J dropped 13 bases, with 14 bases sitting between them. From germline, CDR1 is SGHTA and CDR2 FQGNSA. This CDR3 is built from 11 residues.

This sequence joins TRBV2 and TRBJ1-2; weak D call: TRBD1 (5 bases). Trimming removed 5 bases at V and 7 bases at J, with 17 bases between. In germline, CDR1 is SNHLY, CDR2 FYNNEI. This CDR3 spans 14 amino acids. The CDR3 coding sequence is TGTGCCAGCAGTCGCCTCGGGGGAGAAGGTGGCTACACCTTC. Its protein product is CASSRLGGEGGYTF.

In its sample, this clone was seen a few times. This sample also contains other DNA sequences that code for the same CDR3. This chain uses TRBV6-2 or TRBV6-3 with TRBJ1-5, with D perhaps matching TRBD1 (5 bases). Trimming took off 0 bases at V and 4 bases at J, with 7 bases between the two ends. This CDR3 has 14 residues. Germline V gene sequence: CDR1 MNHEY, CDR2 SVGEGT. The CDR3 DNA sequence: TGTGCCAGCAGTTACTCGGGGGGTAATCAGCCCCAGCATTTT. This translates into CASSYSGGNQPQHF.

The chain employs TRBV6-5 and TRBJ1-1; possible D gene TRBD1, 6 bases. Germline CDR1 reads MNHEY; CDR2 reads SVGAGI. V gave up 0 bases and J gave up 6 bases, with 11 bases separating them. This CDR3 is 14 amino acids long. The CDR3 DNA reads as TGTGCCAGCAGTTACTCGGGGGGGCGCTCTGAAGCTTTCTTT. Amino acid sequence: CASSYSGGRSEAFF.

This clone was detected only once. The chain joins TRBV12-3 or TRBV12-4 to TRBJ1-5; a possible D gene is TRBD1 (5 bases). V was trimmed by 11 bases and J by 6 bases, leaving 11 bases between them. The CDR3 runs to 11 residues. As DNA, the CDR3 is TGTGCCGAGAGGGGCGGTCAGCCCCAGCATTTT. Translation gives CAERGGQPQHF.

This clone is a singleton in its sample. The V gene is TRBV3-1 (or the pseudogene TRBV3-2), the J gene TRBJ2-3; no definite D call. V was cut by 4 bases and J by 2 bases, with 7 bases left in between. This CDR3 is built from 13 residues. The germline gives CDR1 LGHDT, CDR2 YNNKEL (reference sequence). The CDR3 DNA reads as TGTGCCAGCAGCCCGGGCCCCACAGATACGCAGTATTTT. It specifies CASSPGPTDTQYF.

J is TRBJ2-3 and V is TRBV5-4; TRBD1 aligns across 8 bases. Germline CDR1 reads SGHNT; CDR2 reads YYREEE (reference sequence). After removal of 0 bases from V and 2 bases from J, the junction contained 2 bases not matched to a gene. This CDR3 comprises 15 residues. Here the CDR3 reads CASSLGTGNTDTQYF. The CDR3 nucleotides read TGTGCCAGCAGCTTGGGGACAGGGAACACAGATACGCAGTATTTT.

Only one count was recorded for this clone. The V call is TRBV6-6, the J call TRBJ1-2; 8 bases match TRBD1. Trimming cost V 6 bases and J 5 bases; bases outside gene matches: 14. Germline loops: CDR1 MNHNY, CDR2 SVGAGI (reference sequence). The CDR3 sequence is 16 residues long. CDR3 amino acids: CASRPPLTGAQYGYTF. DNA for the CDR3: TGTGCCAGCAGGCCCCCATTGACAGGGGCCCAATATGGCTACACCTTC.

This clone has only a few counts. The rearrangement links TRBV2 to TRBJ2-5; D is unclear. The CDR3 sequence is 15 residues long. V was cut by 1 base and J by 4 bases, with 13 bases left in between. The germline V gene encodes CDR1 SNHLY and CDR2 FYNNEI. Here the CDR3 DNA reads TGTGCCAGCAGTGAAGGGTTAGCTAGGCCAGAGACCCAGTACTTC. This encodes CASSEGLARPETQYF.

This chain connects TRBV7-9 to TRBJ1-2; D not resolved. This CDR3 has 13 residues. CDR1 SEHNR and CDR2 FQNEAQ come from the germline V gene (reference sequence). V was shortened by 4 bases and J by 0 bases, with 6 bases between the two germline ends. DNA for the CDR3: TGTGCCAGCAGCTACATAGCTAACTATGGCTACACCTTC. As protein: CASSYIANYGYTF.

In its sample, this clone was seen many times. V is TRBV5-1 and J is TRBJ2-3; D remains ambiguous. Germline V gene lookup returns CDR1 SGHRS and CDR2 YFSETQ. The length of the CDR3 is 16 residues. V was trimmed by 0 bases and J by 0 bases, leaving 11 bases between them. In DNA, the CDR3 is TGCGCCAGCAGCTTGGGGCTAGACCATAGCACAGATACGCAGTATTTT. Protein product: CASSLGLDHSTDTQYF. Full variable domain (rest looked up from reference TRBV5-1 and TRBJ2-3): KAGVTQTPRYLIKTRGQQVTLSCSPISGHRSVSWYQQTPGQGLQFLFEYFSETQRNKGNFPGRFSGRQFSNSRSEMNVSTLELGDSALYLCASSLGLDHSTDTQYFGPGTRLTVL.

This clone was detected only once. J is TRBJ2-3 and V is TRBV27, with a weak D call TRBD2 (7 bases). CDR3 length equals 17 residues. V was pared by 5 bases and J by 5 bases, with 23 bases between. Germline V gives CDR1 MNHEY, CDR2 SMNVEV (reference sequence). CDR3: CASSTVGGGRAQDTQYF. CDR3 sequence (DNA): TGTGCCAGCAGTACCGTGGGAGGGGGGCGAGCACAAGATACGCAGTATTTT.

The chain employs TRBV5-5 and TRBJ2-4; D gene unclear. This CDR3 contains 15 residues. Germline V gives CDR1 SGHKS, CDR2 YYEKEE (reference sequence). The germline V and J ends were trimmed by 4 bases and 0 bases, with 11 bases remaining between them. CDR3 region: CASSPLSGAKNIQYF. The CDR3 DNA sequence: TGTGCCAGCAGCCCCTTGTCAGGAGCCAAAAACATTCAGTACTTC.

The chain employs TRBV13 and TRBJ2-1; D uncertain. CDR3 size: 15 residues. CDR1 is PRHDT, CDR2 FYEKMQ, per germline (reference sequence). V shed 2 bases and J shed 2 bases, with 10 bases lying between them. Here the CDR3 DNA reads TGTGCCAGCAGCTTACGGCAGGTTACCTACAATGAGCAGTTCTTC. It codes for CASSLRQVTYNEQFF.

A single count supports this clone. The chain recombines TRBV5-4 with TRBJ2-5; 11 bases are a match to TRBD2. Per the germline V gene, CDR1 is SGHNT and CDR2 is YYREEE (reference sequence). Unmatched junction bases numbered 12, after V lost 0 bases and J lost 5 bases. CDR3 length: 18 amino acids. The chain's CDR3 is CASSLGSGLAGEGETQYF. CDR3 nucleotide sequence: TGTGCCAGCAGCTTGGGATCTGGACTAGCGGGTGAGGGGGAGACCCAGTACTTC. Complete variable domain (other parts from reference TRBV5-4 and TRBJ2-5): ETGVTQSPTHLIKTRGQQVTLRCSSQSGHNTVSWYQQALGQGPQFIFQYYREEENGRGNFPPRFSGLQFPNYSSELNVNALELDDSALYLCASSLGSGLAGEGETQYFGPGTRLLVL.

This chain links TRBV28 with TRBJ2-6; D is perhaps TRBD1 (6 bases). V was pared by 2 bases and J by 2 bases, with 16 bases between. CDR3 length equals 18 residues. Germline lookup yields CDR1 MDHEN and CDR2 SYDVKM. The CDR3, as DNA: TGTGCCAGCAGTTTACGTGAGCGTTGGGGGCCTGGGGCCAACGTCCTGACTTTC. It encodes CASSLRERWGPGANVLTF.

This clone was seen more than once but under ten times. V gene TRBV7-9 combines with J gene TRBJ1-2; no firm D call. The V end lost 3 bases, the J end lost 5 bases, and 7 bases lay between the germline ends. The germline CDR1 and CDR2 sequences are SEHNR and FQNEAQ (reference sequence). This CDR3 spans 12 amino acids. CDR3 loop: CASSFRIYGYTF. CDR3 DNA sequence: TGTGCCAGCAGCTTCAGGATTTATGGCTACACCTTC.